The source of this T cell receptor (beta chain) is a study of graft-versus-host responses after intestinal transplantation (dated by TCRdb to the early 2020s). Study-wide context: The transplants that recipients received were multivisceral, liver-intestinal, or isolated intestinal. Anti-thymocyte globulin induction was given to all recipients, followed by maintenance tacrolimus and steroids for about 3 years. Rather than being sequenced by the commercial service, samples from three later patients were sequenced in-house on an Illumina MiSeq and processed with MiXCR. A cohort of fewer than 25 intestinal transplant recipients, including one retransplant, was enrolled, and a few patients lacking pretransplant specimens were excluded. Donor T cell macrochimerism was defined as a peak of at least 4% donor T cells among recipient peripheral blood mononuclear cells. Alloreactive clones were identified by sequencing pre-transplant mixed lymphocyte reaction products and comparing them with unstimulated pre-transplant donor and recipient T cells. After intestinal transplantation, graft-versus-host and host-versus-graft alloreactive T cell clones in the graft, circulation and bone marrow were tracked using bulk TCR-beta CDR3 sequencing. General findings and caveats noted by the study authors: High GvH to HvG T cell clonal ratios were observed in the allografts of patients with donor T cell macrochimerism. GvH clones were found in recipient bone marrow, and some of the GvH clones appeared earlier in ileal mucosa or blood, which is consistent with an intestinal mucosal origin. The conclusions were limited by the relatively low number and heterogeneity of the intestinal transplant patients. Early after transplant, peak levels of circulating GvH clones were found to be associated with declines in HvG clones.

As to this clone: Base qualities are not at hand, and no much larger clone is one base apart.

Looking up the germline V gene yields CDR1 SGHRS and CDR2 YFSETQ. At the junction V is shortened by 0 bases and J by 9 bases; bases outside the gene matches: 19. The cysteine opens and the phenylalanine closes a CDR3 of 19 amino acids. Just CDR3 DNA is preserved here, 57 bases in frame from base 1. The receptor library was made with the immunoSEQ multiplex PCR assay. For most patients, genomic DNA was isolated with the Qiagen DNeasy Blood and Tissue Kit and sent frozen to Adaptive Biotechnologies for TCR sequencing. Adaptive Biotechnologies carried out high-throughput TCR-beta CDR3 sequencing of genomic DNA for most patients. In the authors' own workflow: TCR sequencing data for approximately 17 patients were retrieved from Adaptive's ImmunoSEQ software; three other patients were processed with MiXCR and VDJtools. To correct CD4 versus CD8 sorting errors, sequences present in both subsets at a frequency ratio below 5:1 were removed. CDR3 nucleotide sequences shared between donor and recipient were removed because the origin of such sequences could not be assigned. To count as alloreactive, a clone needed at least 2-fold expansion over unstimulated cells and a minimum CFSE-low frequency of 0.002% (template counts) or 0.001% (read counts). A clone was considered mappable if detected in the sequenced pre-transplant spleen, lymph node, or MLR CFSE-low populations of the donor or recipient. The cumulative frequency of alloreactive clones was calculated as a percentage of all sequences, weighted by copy number. Not all clones reach the TCRdb copy of this immuneACCESS table, which keeps in-frame sequences only. Checked studies attribute under half of the gap to unresolved V genes and leave the rest unexplained. That table furnishes V, J and clone size, whereas the DNA furnished D and trimming. In this sample the table shows about 6,800 clones, around 28% of which occur a single time. 3.5% to 5.5% of the sample lies in the top ten.

The time point tag for this specimen amounts to: cells obtained before transplantation from donor or recipient. Mixed lymphocyte reactions plated approximately 200,000 CFSE-labeled pre-transplant responders with approximately 200,000 irradiated violet-dye-labeled stimulators and were cultured for about 6 days. After the mixed lymphocyte reaction, proliferating CD3+CD4+CFSE-low and CD3+CD8+CFSE-low responder cells were FACS-sorted on a BD Influx sorter. Specimen: alloreactive CD4+ T cells from a mixed lymphocyte reaction culture, collected before intestinal transplant. In the paper's terms, the cell subset or site label means: CFSE-low proliferating T cells sorted from roughly 6-day pre-transplant mixed lymphocyte reaction (GvH or HvG direction). The sequence derives from a human patient who received an intestinal transplant. The chain employs TRBV5-1 and TRBJ2-1, and TRBD2 aligns with 9 junction nucleotides. The nucleotide sequence reads as follows: TGCGCCAGCAGCTTGGTACCCTCTGTTTTGGCGGGAGGGCCGGTTGAGCAGTTCTTC. This encodes CASSLVPSVLAGGPVEQFF.